Included here is one T cell receptor beta chain sequence, with context. With V trimmed by 4 bases and J by 3 bases, 6 bases remained unmatched. CDR3 length: 15 residues. CDR1 and CDR2 (germline): SGHRS, YFSETQ. Original processing methods: Scientists estimated how many nucleated cells there were by amplifying reference gene primers. TCRdb keeps only in-frame clones here, not all; method: immunoSEQ multiplex PCR. The DNA gave D and trimming, while V, J and clone size come from that table. The sample lists 130,000 to 150,000 clones, approximately 80% occurring once. This sample was included in a study of blood T cell repertoires in COVID-19. Study summary: Whether acute or convalescent, the COVID-19 samples came from the United States, Italy and Spain. PBMCs, B-cell-depleted T cells, or T cells were the source of the cDNA or gDNA that made up the material.

The sequencing sample was made of peripheral blood. The gene calls are TRBV5-1 and TRBJ1-4; 7 bases align to TRBD1. The sequence was obtained from a human donor in a cohort sampled during active COVID-19. As DNA, the CDR3 is TGCGCCAGCAGCAGCACAGGGGCGGCTAATGAAAAACTGTTTTTT. It translates to CASSSTGAANEKLFF.